One sample yielded the 17 T cell receptor beta chains listed below, sequenced in a study of blood T cell repertoires in COVID-19. Assay used: immunoSEQ multiplex PCR; TCRdb lists only in-frame clones, some missing. The repertoire has about 170,000 clones, 83% of them found once; the top ten carry 3.6%. Input material: PBMCs or T cells enriched from blood (not recorded which). These receptor sequences come from a woman in her fifties or sixties in a cohort exposed to, infected with or recovered from COVID-19 (not recorded which).

The chain uses TRBV20-1 and TRBJ2-3; no reliable D call. Per the germline V gene, CDR1 is DFQATT and CDR2 is SNEGSKA (reference sequence). The CDR3 runs 10 residues. V was cut by 6 bases and J by 3 bases, with 4 bases left in between. The CDR3 nucleotides are TGCAGTGCGTCGACAGATACGCAGTATTTT. Its protein product is CSASTDTQYF.

V is TRBV6-5 and J is TRBJ1-2; 10 bases map to TRBD1. Germline loops: CDR1 MNHEY, CDR2 SVGAGI. The V and J ends lost 6 bases and 8 bases, in that order; junction bases with no gene match: 9. CDR3 length: 14 residues. Written as DNA, the CDR3 is TGTGCCAGCAGGGGACAGGGGACCTCCCGAGGCTACACCTTC. The encoded protein is CASRGQGTSRGYTF.

This clone showed up just a few times. The chain recombines TRBV5-1 with TRBJ2-7, with TRBD2 identical over 8 bases. The CDR3 loop spans 14 amino acids. From germline, CDR1 is SGHRS and CDR2 YFSETQ. V trimming: 3 bases; J trimming: 3 bases; junction bases outside the gene matches: 5. CDR3 coding DNA: TGCGCCAGCAGCTGGCGGGGGGACGGCTACGAGCAGTACTTC. Translating gives CASSWRGDGYEQYF. The variable domain in full, with the rest retrieved from reference TRBV5-1 and TRBJ2-7, is KAGVTQTPRYLIKTRGQQVTLSCSPISGHRSVSWYQQTPGQGLQFLFEYFSETQRNKGNFPGRFSGRQFSNSRSEMNVSTLELGDSALYLCASSWRGDGYEQYFGPGTRLTVT.

The rearrangement joins TRBV11-2 to TRBJ1-6, with no clear D. Germline V gene sequence: CDR1 SGHAT, CDR2 FQNNGV. V was clipped by 2 bases and J by 5 bases, with 7 bases between them. This CDR3 has 14 residues. The CDR3 sequence is CASSLTRDNSPLHF. CDR3 nucleotides: TGTGCCAGCAGCTTAACCCGCGATAATTCACCCCTCCACTTT. The full variable domain, rest sourced from reference TRBV11-2 and TRBJ1-6, is EAGVAQSPRYKIIEKRQSVAFWCNPISGHATLYWYQQILGQGPKLLIQFQNNGVVDDSQLPKDRFSAERLKGVDSTLKIQPAKLEDSAVYLCASSLTRDNSPLHFGNGTRLTVT.

The chain couples TRBV3-1 (or the pseudogene TRBV3-2) to TRBJ2-6; TRBD1 matches 12 bases. The length of the CDR3 is 18 residues. Trimming cost V 4 bases and J 4 bases; bases outside gene matches: 8. CDR1 LGHDT and CDR2 YNNKEL come from the germline V gene (reference sequence). The chain's CDR3 is CASSPPGQGARGANVLTF. CDR3 coding DNA: TGTGCCAGCAGCCCCCCGGGACAGGGGGCGAGGGGGGCCAACGTCCTGACTTTC.

The chain links TRBV21-1 to TRBJ1-5; the table assigns TRBD1, which was not confirmed against the DNA. TRBV21-1 is noted as a pseudogene. This CDR3 is built from 13 residues. The chain's CDR3 is CASSSGSNQPQHF. The CDR3 coding sequence is TGTGCCAGCAGCTCAGGGAGCAATCAGCCCCAGCATTTT.

V usage is TRBV7-9 and J usage is TRBJ1-5; 9 bases match TRBD1. Germline CDR1 is SEHNR and CDR2 is FQNEAQ (reference sequence). The CDR3 extends over 15 amino acids. The junction had 5 bases not matched to a gene; V was cut back by 3 bases and J by 5 bases. Written as DNA, the CDR3 is TGTGCCAGCAGCTTGGGGACAGGGTTGTATCAGCCCCAGCATTTT. Its translation: CASSLGTGLYQPQHF.

This clone has just a few counts. This chain connects TRBV30 to TRBJ1-1; D gene unclear. Trimming took 1 base from V and 2 from J, leaving 8 bases between them. The CDR3 extends over 13 amino acids. Germline V gene data show CDR1 as GTSNPN and CDR2 as SVGIG (reference sequence). Written as DNA, the CDR3 is TGTGCCTGGAGTGGCGAGGGAAACACTGAAGCTTTCTTT. This encodes CAWSGEGNTEAFF.

A single count supports this clone. The DNA of the CDR3 is TGTGCCAGCTCTCAAACCGGGACTAATAATGAAAAACTGTTTTTT. Translating gives CASSQTGTNNEKLFF. The gene calls are TRBV18 and TRBJ1-4; the D gene is possibly TRBD1 (5 bases). Germline values: CDR1 KGHSH, CDR2 LQKENI. CDR3 length equals 15 residues. V was clipped by 6 bases and J by 4 bases, with 15 bases between them.

This clone appeared once. The sample holds other DNA sequences that translate to the same CDR3. The CDR3 sequence: CASSPRSYTEAFF. In DNA, the CDR3 is TGTGCCAGCAGTCCCCGGTCGTACACTGAAGCTTTCTTT. The chain joins TRBV28 to TRBJ1-1; unclear D gene. Germline CDR1 and CDR2: MDHEN and SYDVKM. This CDR3 is built from 13 residues. Between the trimmed V and J ends, which lost 5 bases and 3 bases, there was a span of 10 bases.

The rearrangement joins TRBV28 to TRBJ2-1, with D possibly TRBD1 on 6 matching bases. Germline values: CDR1 MDHEN, CDR2 SYDVKM. This CDR3 is 17 amino acids long. Trimming stripped 3 bases from V and 5 bases from J, with 20 bases between. The CDR3 coding sequence is TGTGCCAGCAGTTTTATAGGTAGGCAGGGGAAACACAATGAGCAGTTCTTC. Translated: CASSFIGRQGKHNEQFF.

V usage is TRBV10-3 and J usage is TRBJ2-2; 10 nucleotides align to TRBD1. Germline V gene data show CDR1 as ENHRY and CDR2 as SYGVKD. CDR3 length equals 17 residues. Trimming at V came to 7 bases and at J to 3 bases, leaving 11 bases not matched to a gene. This chain's CDR3 is CAITHNDRGLDTGELFF. CDR3 in DNA: TGTGCCATCACTCATAACGACAGGGGGCTGGACACCGGGGAGCTGTTTTTT.

This clone turned up a few times. This chain uses TRBV24-1 with TRBJ1-1; no reliable D call. Germline assignment: CDR1 KGHDR and CDR2 SFDVKD. Between the trimmed V and J ends, which lost 5 bases and 1 base, there was a span of 7 bases. CDR3 length: 13 amino acids. The CDR3 loop is CATSGGGNTEAFF. The DNA of the CDR3 is TGTGCCACCAGTGGCGGAGGGAACACTGAAGCTTTCTTT.

The chain employs TRBV5-1 and TRBJ1-1, with a possible D match to TRBD1 (5 bases). V lost 5 bases and J lost 3, with 17 bases in between. This CDR3 has 15 amino acids. Germline lookup yields CDR1 SGHRS and CDR2 YFSETQ. The CDR3 bases are TGCGCCAGCAGTTTATCGCAGGGTACGGACACTGAAGCTTTCTTT. Translating gives CASSLSQGTDTEAFF.

This chain connects TRBV18 to TRBJ2-5; TRBD2 matches 9 bases. The germline V gene has CDR1 KGHSH and CDR2 LQKENI. V was pared by 6 bases and J by 4 bases, with 9 bases of the junction left unmatched. This CDR3 contains 15 residues. The CDR3 sequence: CASSPAGGFGETQYF. CDR3 coding DNA: TGTGCCAGCTCCCCAGCGGGGGGTTTCGGAGAGACCCAGTACTTC. Combining the CDR3 with reference TRBV18 and TRBJ2-5 gives the whole variable domain NAGVMQNPRHLVRRRGQEARLRCSPMKGHSHVYWYRQLPEEGLKFMVYLQKENIIDESGMPKERFSAEFPKEGPSILRIQQVVRGDSAAYFCASSPAGGFGETQYFGPGTRLLVL.

The table lists this clone with a count of one. The V and J genes are TRBV11-2 and TRBJ2-5; 7 positions match TRBD1. Germline CDR1 and CDR2: SGHAT and FQNNGV. With 1 base clipped from V and 8 bases from J, the junction kept 13 bases outside the gene matches. This CDR3 is 16 amino acids long. CDR3 sequence: CASSLGTGTAARTQYF. As DNA, the CDR3 is TGTGCCAGCAGCTTAGGAACCGGGACAGCGGCTCGTACCCAGTACTTC.

This clone has just a few counts. The gene calls are TRBV11-3 and TRBJ2-1, with D perhaps matching TRBD2 (5 bases). CDR3 size: 11 residues. V lost 3 bases to trimming and J lost 10 bases, with 7 bases between them. CDR1 SGHNT and CDR2 YENEEA come from the germline V gene. CDR3 region: CASSLDSEQFF. CDR3 bases: TGTGCCAGCAGCTTGGACTCCGAGCAGTTCTTC. The whole variable domain, remainder taken from reference TRBV11-3 and TRBJ2-1, is EAGVVQSPRYKIIEKKQPVAFWCNPISGHNTLYWYLQNLGQGPELLIRYENEEAVDDSQLPKDRFSAERLKGVDSTLKIQPAELGDSAVYLCASSLDSEQFFGPGTRLTVL.